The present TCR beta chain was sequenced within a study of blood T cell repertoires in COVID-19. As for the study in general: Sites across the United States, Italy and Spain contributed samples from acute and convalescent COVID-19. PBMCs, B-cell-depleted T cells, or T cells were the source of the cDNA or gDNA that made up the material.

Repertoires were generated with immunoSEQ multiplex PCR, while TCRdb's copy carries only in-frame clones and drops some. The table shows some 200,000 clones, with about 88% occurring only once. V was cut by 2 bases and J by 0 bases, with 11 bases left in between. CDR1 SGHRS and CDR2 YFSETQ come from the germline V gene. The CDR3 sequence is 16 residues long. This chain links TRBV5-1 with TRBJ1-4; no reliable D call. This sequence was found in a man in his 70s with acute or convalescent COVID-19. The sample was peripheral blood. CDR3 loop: CASSLTPRATNEKLFF. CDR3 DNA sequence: TGCGCCAGCAGCTTAACCCCCCGGGCAACTAATGAAAAACTGTTTTTT.